The T cell receptor (beta chain) described here comes from a study of early T cells in non-severe SARS-CoV-2 infection. Whole-study context: Sequenced material consisted of bulk RNA (from unsorted whole blood), and chains were unpaired. Study-wide results and caveats: Anti-spike CD8 responses were favored by VDJdb matching, which missed private and CD4 specificities.

Molecules of cDNA were individually given unique molecular identifiers that were attached to them. TCRdb recomputed calls from the 5' RACE reads with MiXCR, one row per CDR3 protein. The sample has 60,000 to 70,000 distinct CDR3 sequences; 9.1% are singletons. Germline CDR1 ENHRY, CDR2 SYGVKD. V was shortened by 2 bases and J by 9 bases, with 13 bases between the two germline ends. CDR3 size: 14 residues. This clonotype appeared a few times. No antigen is known for it. The source material was whole blood. This sequence joins TRBV10-3 and TRBJ2-2; D unresolved. The TCR sequence derives from an adult who was a healthcare worker with PCR-confirmed SARS-CoV-2 infection or an uninfected control (not recorded which). The DNA of the CDR3 is TGTGCCATCAGTGAGCGCAAAGGGCGCCGGGAGCTGTTTTTT. This encodes CAISERKGRRELFF.